This TCR beta chain was sequenced during a study of Graves' ophthalmopathy and Graves' hyperthyroidism. Pregnant or lactating patients and those with other autoimmune diseases or uncontrolled infections were excluded. This clonotype was detected many times. Its cognate antigen is unknown. The CDR3 extends over 15 amino acids. CDR1 and CDR2 (germline): SGHRS, YFSETQ. V was pared by 4 bases and J by 6 bases, with 20 bases between. CDR3 regions of TCR beta were amplified from RNA transcripts. First-round RT-PCR employed HTBI primers, with a second-round multiplex PCR after it. TCRdb redid the calling of the multiplex PCR reads with MiXCR, one entry per CDR3 protein. The sample contains some 400,000 distinct CDR3 sequences, 15% to 20% of which appear only once. Study-level findings and limits: Ophthalmopathy and stable hyperthyroidism were discriminated by a 13-signature model, with about 90% sensitivity and about 82% specificity. Blood shared most expanded thyroid clonotypes above 0.001 frequency. Its predictions of ophthalmopathy progression gave the model around 71% sensitivity and approximately 72% specificity.

The rearrangement uses TRBV5-1 and TRBJ2-7; D perhaps matches TRBD2 (6 bases). Specimen: peripheral blood. The TCR originated in a woman between 18 and 30 years old with Graves' ophthalmopathy. The CDR3 here is CASSRGLSPPGEQYF. As DNA, the CDR3 is TGCGCCAGCAGCCGGGGACTTTCCCCGCCGGGCGAGCAGTACTTC.